What follows are 15 T cell receptor beta chains derived from one specimen sequenced in a study of a mutant IDH1 vaccine in newly diagnosed glioma. Time point specified: week 23, last vaccination. Each vaccine dose was 300 ug of mutant IDH1 20-mer peptide, with topical imiquimod. Sequenced by immunoSEQ multiplex PCR; TCRdb stores in-frame clones only, minus some. In the table there are roughly 74,000 clones, around 85% of which are singletons. Their antigens are not known. The specimen was PBMCs, collected from a glioma patient whose treatment included an IDH1 peptide vaccine. All receptors come from a woman aged 50 to 60 with glioma.

J is TRBJ2-7 and V is TRBV6-6; D possibly matches TRBD1 or TRBD2 (5 bases each). This CDR3 has 15 amino acids. V was clipped by 0 bases and J by 4 bases, with 13 bases between them. Germline V lookup: CDR1 MNHNY, CDR2 SVGAGI (reference sequence). The CDR3 loop reads CASSYSEGNWYEQYF. CDR3 nucleotides: TGTGCCAGCAGTTACTCTGAGGGGAATTGGTACGAGCAGTACTTC.

The rearrangement uses TRBV5-1 and TRBJ2-3, with TRBD2 matching 10 bases. V shed 0 bases, J shed 7 bases, and the junction held 11 bases outside the gene matches. The length of the CDR3 is 17 residues. Germline values: CDR1 SGHRS, CDR2 YFSETQ. The CDR3 nucleotides are TGCGCCAGCAGCTTGGGGTTGAGAGGGACTAGCGTTAATACGCAGTATTTT. Its translation is CASSLGLRGTSVNTQYF.

This chain links TRBV28 with TRBJ2-7; 10 nucleotides line up with TRBD1. Germline loops: CDR1 MDHEN, CDR2 SYDVKM. The CDR3 loop spans 16 amino acids. Unmatched junction bases numbered 11, after V lost 5 bases and J lost 4 bases. As DNA, the CDR3 is TGTGCCAGCAGTCTAAATCCCGGACAGGGGGGGTACGAGCAGTACTTC. Translation: CASSLNPGQGGYEQYF.

This chain connects TRBV28 to TRBJ2-1; D remains ambiguous. The V end lost 5 bases, the J end lost 4 bases, and 15 bases lay between the germline ends. This CDR3 comprises 15 residues. Germline V gene data show CDR1 as MDHEN and CDR2 as SYDVKM. CDR3 nucleotides: TGTGCCAGCAGTCCTGGCGACCATTTATACAATGAGCAGTTCTTC. Translating it yields CASSPGDHLYNEQFF.

V and J are TRBV29-1 and TRBJ2-2; TRBD2 aligns across 15 bases. Germline V lookup: CDR1 SQVTM, CDR2 ANQGSEA. V lost 1 base and J lost 4; bases outside the gene matches: 4. The CDR3 runs 17 residues. Here the CDR3 reads CSVEVGLAGGGTGELFF. In DNA, the CDR3 is TGCAGCGTTGAAGTGGGACTAGCGGGAGGAGGCACCGGGGAGCTGTTTTTT.

This clone is a singleton in its sample. The rearrangement links TRBV7-6 to TRBJ2-2; 8 bases align to TRBD2. CDR3 size: 14 residues. Per the germline V gene, CDR1 is SGHVS and CDR2 is FNYEAQ. The trim removed 4 bases at V and 7 bases at J, leaving 5 bases unmatched. The CDR3 nucleotides are TGTGCCAGCAGCTCGGGACTAGTAGGCGGGGAGCTGTTTTTT. This sequence encodes CASSSGLVGGELFF.

The V gene is TRBV18, the J gene TRBJ1-3; the D gene is possibly TRBD1 (6 bases). This CDR3 region has 14 residues. Per germline, CDR1 KGHSH and CDR2 LQKENI. V gave up 6 bases and J gave up 0 bases, with 9 bases separating them. CDR3 sequence: CASSGDTSGNTIYF. The CDR3, as DNA: TGTGCCAGCTCTGGGGACACCTCTGGAAACACCATATATTTT.

This clone was recorded only once. The J gene is TRBJ2-5, the V gene TRBV9; D is perhaps TRBD1 (5 bases). Trimming removed 0 bases from V and 5 bases from J, with 17 bases in between. Looked up from germline, CDR1 is SGDLS and CDR2 is YYNGEE. The CDR3 is 16 amino acids. CDR3 DNA: TGTGCCAGCAGCGTAGGGGGCAGGCAGTCCCGGGAGACCCAGTACTTC. Its protein is CASSVGGRQSRETQYF.

DNA of the CDR3: TGTGCCAGCAGTCCAGGGGGAAATCAGCCCCAGCATTTT. Protein sequence: CASSPGGNQPQHF. The chain has TRBV6-5 and TRBJ1-5; 7 bases line up with TRBD1. The junction had 2 bases not matched to a gene; V was cut back by 5 bases and J by 4 bases. Germline CDR1 and CDR2: MNHEY and SVGAGI. The CDR3 sequence is 13 residues long.

The rearrangement joins TRBV7-3 to TRBJ2-1, with 11 bases fitting TRBD2. CDR1 and CDR2 from the germline V gene are SGHTA and FQGTGA. This CDR3 has 16 amino acids. Germline trimming cut 5 bases from V and 0 bases from J; bases unmatched to any gene: 3. CDR3 DNA: TGTGCCAGCAGCCCCACTAGCGGGAGCTCCTACAATGAGCAGTTCTTC. Translated, it gives CASSPTSGSSYNEQFF.

This rearrangement joins TRBV18 to TRBJ2-5; 8 bases align to TRBD1. This CDR3 is 15 amino acids long. Germline V lookup: CDR1 KGHSH, CDR2 LQKENI. J was trimmed by 5 bases and V by 4 bases; bases with no gene match: 9. The DNA of the CDR3 is TGTGCCAGCTCACGGACTTCGGACAGGGCCGAGACCCAGTACTTC. Protein product: CASSRTSDRAETQYF.

The chain has TRBV28 and TRBJ1-2; no firm D call. Per the germline V gene, CDR1 is MDHEN and CDR2 is SYDVKM. The CDR3 spans 12 residues. The V end was cut by 3 bases, the J end by 0 bases, with 2 bases between. CDR3 DNA sequence: TGTGCCAGCAGTTTGTCTAACTATGGCTACACCTTC. Translating it yields CASSLSNYGYTF.

The V and J genes are TRBV28 and TRBJ1-2; no firm D call. The CDR3 length is 16 residues. The V gene lost 2 bases and the J gene lost 0 bases, with 13 bases spanning the gap. In germline, CDR1 is MDHEN, CDR2 SYDVKM. The CDR3 sequence is CASSLRRVGANYGYTF. The CDR3 DNA reads as TGTGCCAGCAGTTTAAGGAGGGTCGGGGCTAACTATGGCTACACCTTC.

V usage is TRBV2 and J usage is TRBJ2-7, with TRBD2 matching 9 bases. The CDR3 length is 15 residues. CDR1 is SNHLY, CDR2 FYNNEI, per germline. Losses at the gene ends were 5 bases for V and 5 bases for J; bases not matched to a gene: 10. CDR3 loop: CASSFSGRPGHEQYF. As DNA, the CDR3 is TGTGCCAGCAGTTTTAGCGGGAGACCTGGGCACGAGCAGTACTTC.

The chain employs TRBV19 and TRBJ1-1; 8 bases match TRBD1. V was clipped by 6 bases and J by 1 base; unmatched bases: 7. Germline loops: CDR1 LNHDA, CDR2 SQIVND (reference sequence). This CDR3 region has 15 residues. This CDR3 reads CASRGGQGWNTEAFF. CDR3 nucleotide sequence: TGTGCCAGTAGAGGAGGACAGGGATGGAACACTGAAGCTTTCTTT.